A selection of T cell receptor beta chains follows, all from one sample in a study of blood T cell repertoires in COVID-19. TCRdb's table, derived via immunoSEQ multiplex PCR, lists solely in-frame clones and lacks some. The repertoire holds a few hundred thousand clones, with about 87% as singletons. The sequencing input was peripheral blood. The receptors shown here come from a human donor in a cohort sampled during active COVID-19. The CDR3 runs from the conserved cysteine through the conserved F or W. The order of the fields is V gene, J gene, clone size, D gene, CDR3 DNA, CDR3 protein. A D gene is named only where the DNA matches it firmly. The size entry is marked missing in some rows and otherwise reads once, few, many or a size class.

TRBV28,TRBJ1-3,few,.,TGTGCCAGCAGTTTACTAGGGTCAGGGATGGGAAACACCATATATTTT,CASSLLGSGMGNTIYF
TRBV6-1,TRBJ2-2,.,TRBD2,TGTGCCAGCAGTGCTAGGACTAGCGGGAGTACCGGGGAGCTGTTTTTT,CASSARTSGSTGELFF
TRBV28,TRBJ2-2,.,TRBD1,TGTGCCAGCAGTCCCAGACAGGGGGCCAAAACCGGGGAGCTGTTTTTT,CASSPRQGAKTGELFF
TRBV6-2/TRBV6-3,TRBJ1-1,.,.,TGTGCCAGCAGTTACCCCCCGGGCAGGGGGAACACTGAAGCTTTCTTT,CASSYPPGRGNTEAFF
TRBV21-1,TRBJ1-4,once,.,TGTGCCAGCGAGTTCGCAGGCCTGTTTTTT,CASEFAGLFF
TRBV4-3,TRBJ2-1,.,.,TGCGCCAGCAGCCATAACAGGGTTCGCAATGAGCAGTTCTTC,CASSHNRVRNEQFF
TRBV6-5,TRBJ1-3,.,.,TGTGCCAGCAGTTCCACCCTTGGGAGCTCTGGAAACACCATATATTTT,CASSSTLGSSGNTIYF
TRBV5-5,TRBJ2-5,.,TRBD2,TGTGCCAGCAGCCTACAGACTAGCGGGGGTAGGGAGACCCAGTACTTC,CASSLQTSGGRETQYF
TRBV5-4,TRBJ2-7,.,.,TGTGCCAGCAGCTCAACTCAGGGGATCTACGAGCAGTACTTC,CASSSTQGIYEQYF
TRBV6-1,TRBJ1-5,few,.,TGTGCCAGCAGTGGTCGGGGGGGGCTAAGCAATCAGCCCCAGCATTTT,CASSGRGGLSNQPQHF